This T cell receptor beta chain was sequenced during a study of OX40 agonist ivuxolimab in advanced cancers. Findings and limits, study-wide: Low clonal expansion, among the lowest seen, marked partial responders at 0.1-3.0 mg/kg.

Produced via immunoSEQ multiplex PCR; TCRdb's table is partial and in-frame only. In the table there are about 80,000 clones, around nine tenths of which are singletons. The CDR3 has 14 residues. The trim removed 6 bases at V and 4 bases at J, leaving 6 bases unmatched. Germline CDR1 SGHTA, CDR2 FQGTGA. With regard to this clone: What it recognizes is unknown.

Autoimmune disease history or systemic immunosuppression disqualified patients. Blood draws occurred at baseline, cycle 4 day 1, and cycle 7 day 1. Sequenced here: CD4+ or CD8+ T cells sorted from blood, sampled in a trial of the OX40 agonist ivuxolimab. V usage is TRBV7-3 and J usage is TRBJ2-3; 8 nucleotides line up with TRBD2. The receptor's source is an adult with an advanced solid tumor such as melanoma, head and neck, liver or kidney cancer. The CDR3 loop reads CASSLSGSADTQYF. The CDR3 nucleotides are TGTGCCAGCAGTCTAAGCGGGAGTGCAGATACGCAGTATTTT.